The next 2 T cell receptor beta chains were all read from a single sample in a study of identical twins. One entry per CDR3 protein, called by TCRdb with MiXCR from the 5' RACE reads. The table lists hundreds of thousands of distinct CDR3 sequences, 5.5% to 6.5% of them singletons. The sample was naive T cells sorted from blood. The source is a man younger than 30 in good health.

In this sample, this clonotype turned up many times. This chain links TRBV5-1 with TRBJ2-5, with D hard to call. The germline CDR1 and CDR2 sequences are SGHRS and YFSETQ. This CDR3 comprises 14 residues. Trimming stripped 0 bases from V and 2 bases from J, with 8 bases between. CDR3 DNA: TGCGCCAGCAGCTTGGCGGGCTATCAAGAGACCCAGTACTTC. Its translation is CASSLAGYQETQYF.

This clonotype was counted at least ten times. The chain couples TRBV12-3 or TRBV12-4 to TRBJ2-2; 11 nucleotides match TRBD2. The CDR3 runs 16 residues. The V gene end was trimmed by 5 bases and the J gene end by 1 base; junction bases not matched to a gene: 3. DNA for the CDR3: TGTGCCAGCAGTCGCGGACTAGCGGGGAACACCGGGGAGCTGTTTTTT. It codes for CASSRGLAGNTGELFF.